The subject of this entry is one T cell receptor beta chain. The CDR3 extends over 14 amino acids. V was trimmed by 5 bases and J by 4 bases, leaving 14 bases between them. In germline, CDR1 is SGHTA, CDR2 FQGTGA. Division of CD4+ cells produced a CD45RA+ naive subset and a CD45RA-negative memory subset. The record originates from a study of shared clonotypes between healthy human individuals. Study background: CD4 naive cells filled three plates per donor, CD4 memory three, CD8 naive two and CD8 memory one.

Deep was the level at which the assay was run. For every subset, genomic DNA was evenly distributed across several immunoSEQ plates. Some clones are missing from TCRdb's copy, which holds only in-frame ones; the method was immunoSEQ multiplex PCR. The table includes about 2.3 million clones, 93% detected once. Material: naive CD4+ T cells from PBMCs. Subset specified: CD45RA+ positively selected. The rearrangement joins TRBV7-3 to TRBJ1-2, with D possibly being TRBD1 (6 bases). This receptor was taken from a man aged 18 to 35 in good health. Some clones in this sample may be carry-over from other donors' samples. The CDR3 DNA reads as TGTGCCAGCAGCCCAGCACAGGGCTCCTATGGCTACACCTTC. It yields the protein CASSPAQGSYGYTF.